The 27 T cell receptor beta chains below all came from one sample that was sequenced in a study of T cells after yellow fever vaccination. MiXCR, applied by TCRdb to the 5' RACE reads, yields one record per CDR3 protein. The profile shows 450,000 to 650,000 distinct CDR3 sequences, around a fifth of them singletons. Sample: PBMCs, taken approximately 22 days after the first yellow fever vaccination. These receptors came from a man younger than 35 who received the YFV17D yellow fever vaccine.

V and J are TRBV7-2 and TRBJ2-3; 12 bases are a match to TRBD2. The CDR3 runs 15 residues. With V trimmed by 5 bases and J by 6 bases, 6 bases remained unmatched. Germline CDR1 SGHTA, CDR2 FQGNSA. This CDR3 is CASSHRLAGVDTQYF. The CDR3 DNA follows: TGTGCCAGCAGCCATCGACTAGCGGGGGTGGATACGCAGTATTTT.

The chain carries TRBV4-1 and TRBJ2-3; either TRBD1 or TRBD2 may fit D (5 bases each). The CDR3 is 14 amino acids. The germline V and J ends were trimmed by 0 bases and 8 bases, with 12 bases remaining between them. The V gene's germline CDR1 is MGHRA and CDR2 YSYEKL. The CDR3 region has the DNA TGCGCCAGCAGCCAAGAAGAAAGGGACGGTACGCAGTATTTT. Its protein product is CASSQEERDGTQYF.

This clonotype has more than one count but fewer than ten. The chain employs TRBV5-1 and TRBJ1-6; D is possibly TRBD1 (5 bases). The germline gives CDR1 SGHRS, CDR2 YFSETQ. V lost 0 bases and J lost 5, with 9 bases in between. The CDR3 is made up of 15 amino acids. CDR3 DNA: TGCGCCAGCAGCTTGGGTAGGGGTAATAATTCACCCCTCCACTTT. Protein: CASSLGRGNNSPLHF.

The V call is TRBV20-1, the J call TRBJ1-2; possible D gene TRBD1, 5 bases. The V gene lost 0 bases and the J gene lost 8 bases, with 16 bases spanning the gap. Germline values: CDR1 DFQATT, CDR2 SNEGSKA (reference sequence). The CDR3 totals 14 residues. CDR3 sequence (DNA): TGCAGTGCTAGAGATAAAAGGGGTTCGGGCGGCTACACCTTC. Its protein product is CSARDKRGSGGYTF.

The chain links TRBV12-3 or TRBV12-4 to TRBJ2-7, with TRBD1 as a possible D gene (6 bases). The CDR3 is 13 residues long. V was shortened by 3 bases and J by 1 base, with 7 bases between the two germline ends. Here the CDR3 reads CASSFTGSYEQYV. In nucleotides, the CDR3 is TGTGCCAGCAGTTTTACAGGGTCCTACGAGCAGTACGTC.

This clonotype turned up a few times. This chain links TRBV5-1 with TRBJ2-1; no clear D. The CDR3 contains 15 residues. V dropped 0 bases and J dropped 4 bases, with 11 bases sitting between them. Germline V lookup: CDR1 SGHRS, CDR2 YFSETQ. In nucleotides, the CDR3 is TGCGCCAGCAGCTTGGGCTTGGATAATTACAATGAGCAGTTCTTC. Translation: CASSLGLDNYNEQFF. The full variable domain, rest sourced from reference TRBV5-1 and TRBJ2-1, is KAGVTQTPRYLIKTRGQQVTLSCSPISGHRSVSWYQQTPGQGLQFLFEYFSETQRNKGNFPGRFSGRQFSNSRSEMNVSTLELGDSALYLCASSLGLDNYNEQFFGPGTRLTVL.

V usage is TRBV24-1 and J usage is TRBJ1-2, with 9 bases aligning to TRBD1. V shed 4 bases and J 6 bases; nucleotides not matched to a gene: 5. Per the germline V gene, CDR1 is KGHDR and CDR2 is SFDVKD. The CDR3 spans 14 residues. CDR3 nucleotide sequence: TGTGCCACCAGTGACACCGGGACAGGGAATGGCTACACCTTC. Amino acid sequence: CATSDTGTGNGYTF.

This clonotype was counted only a few times. CDR3 in DNA: TGCAGTGTGGGGGCCGGGATTTTCGCGCAGTATTTT. Amino acids: CSVGAGIFAQYF. This chain uses TRBV20-1 with TRBJ2-3; D may be TRBD1 (6 bases). V lost 7 bases and J 10 bases, leaving 18 bases between the germline ends. Germline CDR1 and CDR2: DFQATT and SNEGSKA (reference sequence). The length of the CDR3 is 12 residues.

This chain joins TRBV5-1 and TRBJ1-1, with 10 bases matching TRBD1. Trimming removed 4 bases from V and 0 bases from J; junction bases left unmatched: 3. CDR1 and CDR2 (germline): SGHRS, YFSETQ. The CDR3 length is 15 residues. CDR3 bases: TGCGCCAGCAGCCCCGGGACAGGGGTGAACACTGAAGCTTTCTTT. This gives the protein CASSPGTGVNTEAFF.

The chain uses TRBV6-5 and TRBJ2-1, with TRBD1 identical over 7 bases. Germline lookup yields CDR1 MNHEY and CDR2 SVGAGI. CDR3 length: 13 residues. V shed 4 bases and J 3 bases; nucleotides not matched to a gene: 0. CDR3 coding DNA: TGTGCCAGCAGTTGGGACAGCTACAATGAGCAGTTCTTC. It codes for CASSWDSYNEQFF.

This chain joins TRBV7-3 and TRBJ2-3, with TRBD2 identical over 8 bases. This CDR3 has 15 residues. CDR1 and CDR2 (germline): SGHTA, FQGTGA. V shed 5 bases, J shed 4 bases, and the junction held 8 bases outside the gene matches. CDR3 in DNA: TGTGCCAGCAGCCTCGGGACTAGTCCTGCAGATACGCAGTATTTT. Translated: CASSLGTSPADTQYF.

The genes are TRBV20-1 and TRBJ2-7; the D is unclear. The CDR3 has 11 residues. Between the trimmed V and J ends, which lost 3 bases and 7 bases, there was a span of 10 bases. Germline CDR1 and CDR2: DFQATT and SNEGSKA (reference sequence). CDR3 bases: TGCAGTGCTAGTGGGAACATGGAGCAGTACTTC. Translating gives CSASGNMEQYF.

This chain joins TRBV6-6 and TRBJ2-7; D not resolved. The germline gives CDR1 MNHNY, CDR2 SVGAGI (reference sequence). The CDR3 totals 12 residues. V lost 6 bases to trimming and J lost 5 bases, with 11 bases between them. The CDR3 region has the DNA TGTGCCAGCAGCGCTATAGGAGACGAGCAGTACTTC. Amino acid sequence: CASSAIGDEQYF.

This clonotype was seen more than once but under ten times. V gene TRBV7-9 combines with J gene TRBJ1-4, with TRBD1 matching 8 bases. With V trimmed by 5 bases and J by 5 bases, 7 bases remained unmatched. The CDR3 contains 15 residues. From germline, CDR1 is SEHNR and CDR2 FQNEAQ (reference sequence). The CDR3 here is CASSKNRGENEKLFF. The CDR3 region has the DNA TGTGCCAGCAGCAAAAACAGGGGGGAAAATGAAAAACTGTTTTTT.

As DNA, the CDR3 is TGTGCTAGTGGTCTCGCCGCCGGGACACCCCGGACAACTAATGAAAAACTGTTTTTT. It translates to CASGLAAGTPRTTNEKLFF. The chain uses TRBV12-5 and TRBJ1-4, with D tentatively TRBD1 (6 bases). Trimming stripped 5 bases from V and 0 bases from J, with 22 bases between. Germline V gives CDR1 LGHNT, CDR2 FRNRAP. The CDR3 covers 19 residues. Drawing the rest from reference TRBV12-5 and TRBJ1-4, the complete variable domain is DARVTQTPRHKVTEMGQEVTMRCQPILGHNTVFWYRQTMMQGLELLAYFRNRAPLDDSGMPKDRFSAEMPDATLATLKIQPSEPRDSAVYFCASGLAAGTPRTTNEKLFFGSGTQLSVL.

In its sample, this clonotype was seen a few times. The genes are TRBV4-2 and TRBJ1-5; no firm D call. This CDR3 is built from 18 residues. CDR1 is LGHNA and CDR2 is YNFKEQ in the germline V gene. Trimming took off 4 bases at V and 9 bases at J, with 28 bases between the two ends. CDR3 protein: CASSPQIRRGLRYWPQHF. The CDR3 DNA follows: TGTGCCAGCAGCCCCCAGATCCGACGGGGATTAAGATACTGGCCCCAGCATTTT.

In this sample, this clonotype turned up a few times. This chain joins TRBV10-3 and TRBJ1-5; no clear D. V was shortened by 6 bases and J by 0 bases, with 9 bases between the two germline ends. This CDR3 is 14 amino acids long. Germline CDR1 is ENHRY and CDR2 is SYGVKD. CDR3 nucleotides: TGTGCCATCAGGACGCCTTATAGCAATCAGCCCCAGCATTTT. It specifies CAIRTPYSNQPQHF.

V is TRBV12-3 or TRBV12-4 and J is TRBJ2-4; D is uncertain. V lost 3 bases, J lost 3 bases, and 18 bases lay in between. This CDR3 comprises 17 residues. CDR3 in amino acids: CASSLRFLGTGKNIQYF. In nucleotides, the CDR3 is TGTGCCAGCAGTTTGAGGTTTCTAGGCACGGGCAAAAACATTCAGTACTTC.

The V and J genes are TRBV5-6 and TRBJ2-1, with a weak D call TRBD1 (5 bases). CDR3 size: 14 residues. V was trimmed by 0 bases and J by 5 bases, leaving 9 bases between them. Germline lookup yields CDR1 SGHDT and CDR2 YYEEEE. CDR3: CASSLDRPDNEQFF. The CDR3 DNA is TGTGCCAGCAGCTTGGACAGGCCAGACAATGAGCAGTTCTTC.

This clonotype was detected a few times. This chain uses TRBV5-1 with TRBJ1-1; D unclear. The length of the CDR3 is 15 residues. V lost 0 bases, J lost 6 bases, and 15 bases lay in between. CDR1 is SGHRS, CDR2 YFSETQ, per germline. The CDR3 loop is CASSLAEGPGSEAFF. The CDR3 nucleotides are TGCGCCAGCAGCTTGGCCGAGGGCCCGGGCTCTGAAGCTTTCTTT.

The chain joins TRBV7-2 to TRBJ2-4; D unresolved. Trimming pared 5 bases from V and 0 bases from J, leaving 11 bases between. CDR3 size: 15 residues. Germline values: CDR1 SGHTA, CDR2 FQGNSA. As DNA, the CDR3 is TGTGCCAGCAGCCAACTGGTGATAGCCAAAAACATTCAGTACTTC. Its translation is CASSQLVIAKNIQYF.

This chain connects TRBV19 to TRBJ1-1, with D maybe TRBD1 (6 bases). CDR3 length equals 15 residues. CDR1 LNHDA and CDR2 SQIVND come from the germline V gene (reference sequence). Trimming took off 2 bases at V and 4 bases at J, with 14 bases between the two ends. CDR3 in DNA: TGTGCCAGTAGTATAAATGGGCAGGGGAGCACTGAAGCTTTCTTT. It specifies CASSINGQGSTEAFF.

There are many counts of this clonotype. This rearrangement joins TRBV29-1 to TRBJ1-5; D unclear. Between the trimmed V and J ends, which lost 4 bases and 6 bases, there was a span of 13 bases. The length of the CDR3 is 13 residues. Germline CDR1 and CDR2: SQVTM and ANQGSEA. CDR3 amino acids: CSVVGQQGQPQHF. CDR3 DNA: TGCAGCGTTGTTGGCCAGCAAGGTCAGCCCCAGCATTTT.

In its sample, this clonotype was seen a few times. V is TRBV7-2 and J is TRBJ2-5; 9 bases are a match to TRBD1. Unmatched junction bases numbered 6, after V lost 5 bases and J lost 2 bases. This CDR3 contains 15 residues. Germline-derived CDR1 and CDR2 are SGHTA and FQGNSA. The CDR3 region is CASSPRDRAQETQYF. The CDR3, as DNA: TGTGCCAGCAGCCCGCGGGACAGGGCACAAGAGACCCAGTACTTC.

The CDR3 loop is CASSSTAIQETQYF. CDR3 sequence (DNA): TGTGCCAGCAGCTCGACAGCTATACAAGAGACCCAGTACTTC. The chain carries TRBV12-3 or TRBV12-4 and TRBJ2-5, with TRBD1 as a possible D gene (5 bases). The CDR3 has 14 residues. V gave up 6 bases and J gave up 2 bases, with 13 bases separating them.

The rearrangement uses TRBV24-1 and TRBJ2-3; D perhaps matches TRBD2 (5 bases). Germline CDR1 and CDR2: KGHDR and SFDVKD. V lost 5 bases and J 1 base, leaving 12 bases between the germline ends. The CDR3 extends over 15 amino acids. CDR3 residues: CATSVEGRGTDTQYF. The CDR3 bases are TGTGCCACCAGTGTCGAGGGAAGGGGCACAGATACGCAGTATTTT.

This clonotype occurred a few times. The J gene is TRBJ2-5, the V gene TRBV29-1; 7 bases map to TRBD1. Germline V CDR1 and CDR2: SQVTM, ANQGSEA. The V segment lost 0 bases and the J segment 4 bases; nucleotides outside the gene matches: 8. The length of the CDR3 is 15 residues. In DNA, the CDR3 is TGCAGCGTTGAAGAGGACGACAGGGACCGAGAGACCCAGTACTTC. Its translation: CSVEEDDRDRETQYF.